The clone carrying this T cell receptor beta chain was seen at least ten times. Antigen: not known. These data are taken from a study of T cell repertoires in cytomegalovirus infection. Study details: Public TCR beta signatures marked donors with CMV infection and the matching HLA.

After removal of 7 bases from V and 4 bases from J, the junction contained 8 bases not matched to a gene. The CDR3 loop spans 15 amino acids. Study conclusions and caveats: The ex vivo response showed dominance by HLA-C-restricted CMV-specific TCR beta clonotypes.

TCRdb passed the reads through MiXCR, listing each CDR3 protein once. This sample has around 94,000 distinct CDR3 sequences, with approximately 15% found just once. This chain uses TRBV12-3 or TRBV12-4 with TRBJ2-2, with TRBD2 matching over 8 bases. This clonotype was sampled from a human donor in good health (CMV status not recorded). Some clones in this sample may be carry-over from other donors' samples. What was sequenced was PBMCs. Here the CDR3 DNA reads TGTGCCAGCAACCGGGGGGGCTTTGGCACCGGGGAGCTGTTTTTT. Translated, it gives CASNRGGFGTGELFF.